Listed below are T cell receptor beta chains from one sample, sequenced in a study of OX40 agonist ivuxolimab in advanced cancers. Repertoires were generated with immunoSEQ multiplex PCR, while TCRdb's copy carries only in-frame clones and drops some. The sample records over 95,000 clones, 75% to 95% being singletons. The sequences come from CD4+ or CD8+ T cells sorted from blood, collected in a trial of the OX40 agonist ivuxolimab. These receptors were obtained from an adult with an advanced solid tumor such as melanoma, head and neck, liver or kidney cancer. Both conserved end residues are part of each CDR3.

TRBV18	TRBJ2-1	CASSPGQGRNNEQFF
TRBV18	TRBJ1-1	CASSLLQGMNTEAFF
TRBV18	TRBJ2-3	CASSPLNRASTDTQYF
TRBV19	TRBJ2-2	CASKNPGYANTGELFF
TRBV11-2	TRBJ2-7	CASSLVQTSGSSYEQYF
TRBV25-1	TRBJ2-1	CASQGLGAGYNEQFF
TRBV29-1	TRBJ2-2	CSAGRGQGTGELFF
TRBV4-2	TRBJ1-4	CASSQEGQGQNEKLFF
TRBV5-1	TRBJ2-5	CASSLTGGPGSETQYF
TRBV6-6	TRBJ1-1	CASSYGELNTEAFF
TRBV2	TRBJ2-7	CASSERGQGAYEQYF
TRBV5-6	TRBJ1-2	CASSMRGESYAYTF
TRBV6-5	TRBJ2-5	CASSYSPVGETQYF
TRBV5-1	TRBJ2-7	CASSTTSGPYEQYF
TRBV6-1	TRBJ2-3	CATGLVGPQYF
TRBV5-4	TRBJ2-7	CASSPGIAGFTYEQYF
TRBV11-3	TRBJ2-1	CASSPRTSGSGEQFF
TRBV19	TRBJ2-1	CASSASGSYNEQFF
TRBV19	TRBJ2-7	CASSAAGTGGFEQYF
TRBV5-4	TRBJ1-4	CASSPVSGTANEKLFF
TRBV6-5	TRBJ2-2	CAIGQGTNTGELFF
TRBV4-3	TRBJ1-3	CASSQDNTGNTIYF
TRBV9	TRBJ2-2	CASSITPSSDTGELFF
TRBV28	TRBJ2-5	CASGAFRTQYF
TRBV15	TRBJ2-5	CATSRVFGLATSQETQYF
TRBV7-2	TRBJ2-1	CASSPTIIGSYNEQFF
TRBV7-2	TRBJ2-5	CASSIPSGMGRETQYF
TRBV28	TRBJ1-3	CASSGQGLHTIYF
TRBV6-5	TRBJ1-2	CASSYSRYGYTF
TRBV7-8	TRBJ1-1	CASSPQTWNTEAFF
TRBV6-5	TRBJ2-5	CASRRLALFGETQYF
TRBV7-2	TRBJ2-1	CASSLASGSVNEQFF
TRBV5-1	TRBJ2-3	CASRGGQTTDTQYF
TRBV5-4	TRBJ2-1	CASSLGSSGGYNEQFF
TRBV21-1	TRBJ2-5	CASRVQGVRETQYF
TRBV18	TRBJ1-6	CASSPAGTGNNSPLHF
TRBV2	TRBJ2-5	CASIGRRTEETQYF
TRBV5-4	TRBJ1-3	CASSLGPSSGNTIYF
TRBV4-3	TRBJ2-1	CASSQDRTSGGYNEQFF
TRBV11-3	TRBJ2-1	CASSLDPNEQFF
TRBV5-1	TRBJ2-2	CASSLGGRSPGELFF
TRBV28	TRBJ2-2	CASSPSGRRSGELFF